A selection of T cell receptor beta chains follows, all from one sample in a study of Ad26.COV2.S vaccination and SARS-CoV-2 variants. The assay was immunoSEQ multiplex PCR, and TCRdb's table has in-frame clones only and misses some. The repertoire holds approximately 360,000 clones, with approximately 83% as singletons. This sample comprised peripheral blood, obtained in a trial of Ad26.COV2.S vaccine versus placebo. These receptors all come from a person between 18 and 65 years old who received the Ad26.COV2.S COVID-19 vaccine or a placebo. Each CDR3 is given with its conserved first and last residue. Fields, in order: CDR3 length, D gene, J gene, clone size, V gene, CDR3 protein, CDR3 DNA. D genes are given only for firm matches. Some rows have no size entry. The others give once, few or many, or a class for an expanded clone.

>13|.|TRBJ1-2|.|TRBV2
CASTRGVNYGYTF
TGTGCCAGCACCCGCGGAGTTAACTATGGCTACACCTTC
>16|.|TRBJ1-1|.|TRBV25-1
CASSDETGLWGTEAFF
TGTGCCAGCAGTGATGAGACGGGGTTGTGGGGCACTGAAGCTTTCTTT
>13|.|TRBJ2-7|.|TRBV30
CAWRTGPARGQYF
TGTGCCTGGAGGACAGGACCGGCAAGGGGGCAGTACTTC
>17|.|TRBJ2-3|.|TRBV4-3
CASSQDWKSRAGDTQYF
TGCGCCAGCAGCCAAGATTGGAAGAGCAGGGCGGGAGATACGCAGTATTTT
>17|.|TRBJ2-6|.|TRBV7-3
CASSKGPPGSGANVLTF
TGTGCCAGCAGCAAGGGACCGCCGGGCTCTGGGGCCAACGTCCTGACTTTC
>14|.|TRBJ2-5|.|TRBV5-5
CASSPFDQAETQYF
TGTGCCAGCAGCCCATTCGACCAGGCGGAGACCCAGTACTTC
>13|.|TRBJ2-1|few|TRBV29-1
CSVDPEEGNEQFF
TGCAGCGTTGATCCCGAAGAGGGCAATGAGCAGTTCTTC
>16|TRBD1|TRBJ2-2|.|TRBV7-8
CASSLRDRVVAGELFF
TGTGCCAGCAGCCTCCGGGACAGGGTAGTGGCCGGGGAGCTGTTTTTT
>15|TRBD2|TRBJ2-1|.|TRBV5-4
CASSPTSGTYNEQFF
TGTGCCAGCAGCCCTACTAGCGGGACATACAATGAGCAGTTCTTC
>16|.|TRBJ1-3|.|TRBV7-2
CASSWTGLLKGNTIYF
TGTGCCAGCAGCTGGACGGGACTCCTAAAAGGAAACACCATATATTTT
>15|.|TRBJ1-1|few|TRBV7-2
CASSSLPSQNTEAFF
TGTGCCAGCAGCTCGCTGCCCTCGCAGAACACTGAAGCTTTCTTT
>11|.|TRBJ1-2|.|TRBV18
CASSPNEGYTF
TGTGCCAGCTCACCAAACGAGGGCTACACCTTC
>14|.|TRBJ2-7|.|TRBV5-1
CASKGGEGAYEQYF
TGCGCCAGCAAAGGAGGGGAGGGGGCCTACGAGCAGTACTTC
>14|.|TRBJ2-3|.|TRBV5-1
CASRLRWIADTQYF
TGCGCCAGCAGACTCCGTTGGATCGCAGATACGCAGTATTTT
>16|TRBD1|TRBJ1-1|.|TRBV3-1/TRBV3-2
CASSHPRQGGNTEAFF
TGTGCCAGCAGCCACCCCAGGCAGGGGGGGAACACTGAAGCTTTCTTT
>15|.|TRBJ1-1|.|TRBV7-8
CASSLERIMNTEAFF
TGTGCCAGCAGCTTAGAAAGGATTATGAACACTGAAGCTTTCTTT
>20|.|TRBJ2-3|.|TRBV30
CAWSVLGAIRDNPSTDTQYF
TGTGCCTGGAGTGTACTGGGGGCGATACGGGACAACCCTAGCACAGATACGCAGTATTTT
>14|.|TRBJ2-7|.|TRBV21-1
CASSFLGLRYEQYF
TGTGCCAGCAGCTTCCTCGGGCTTAGGTACGAGCAGTACTTC
>16|.|TRBJ2-3|.|TRBV24-1
CATSDFSRGSTDTQYF
TGTGCCACCAGTGATTTTTCTAGAGGGTCCACAGATACGCAGTATTTT
>12|.|TRBJ1-1|.|TRBV29-1
CSALRGDTEAFF
TGCAGCGCCCTGAGAGGGGACACTGAAGCTTTCTTT
>14|.|TRBJ1-3|.|TRBV7-2
CASSREGSGNTIYF
TGTGCCAGCAGCAGAGAGGGCTCTGGAAACACCATATATTTT
>11|.|TRBJ1-1|.|TRBV6-2/TRBV6-3
CASSYPTEAFF
TGTGCCAGCAGTTACCCCACTGAAGCTTTCTTT
>14|TRBD2|TRBJ2-1|.|TRBV6-5
CASSFSGKDNEQFF
TGTGCCAGCAGTTTTAGCGGGAAGGACAATGAGCAGTTCTTC
>11|.|TRBJ2-7|.|TRBV10-3
CAISEVGEQYF
TGTGCCATCAGTGAGGTAGGCGAGCAGTACTTC
>12|TRBD1|TRBJ1-5|.|TRBV29-1
CSVRQGGQPQHF
TGCAGCGTGAGACAGGGTGGACAGCCCCAGCATTTT
>16|TRBD1|TRBJ2-1|.|TRBV3-1/TRBV3-2
CASTSGRQGRYNEQFF
TGTGCCAGCACCTCGGGGAGACAGGGCCGATACAATGAGCAGTTCTTC
>13|.|TRBJ2-6|.|TRBV5-6
CASSLTGANVLTF
TGTGCCAGCAGCTTGACTGGGGCCAACGTCCTGACTTTC